One sample yielded the 2 T cell receptor beta chains listed below, sequenced in a study of graft-versus-host responses after intestinal transplantation. Their cognate antigens are unknown. Libraries were prepared by immunoSEQ multiplex PCR; TCRdb keeps only in-frame clonotypes and omits some of them. Of approximately 82,000 clones listed, 80% to 95% were seen once; the top ten hold about 1.1%. Sequenced here: unstimulated CD8+ T cells sorted from spleen or lymph node cells, sampled before transplant. The receptors shown here come from a human donor who was the organ donor for an intestinal transplant.

V is TRBV10-3 and J is TRBJ2-7; 8 bases fit TRBD1. CDR1 is ENHRY and CDR2 is SYGVKD in the germline V gene. There are 13 residues in the CDR3. V lost 6 bases, J lost 2 bases, and 3 bases stayed unmatched. The CDR3 spells CAIRGTGPYEQYF. The CDR3 nucleotides are TGTGCCATCAGGGGGACAGGACCCTACGAGCAGTACTTC.

The chain couples TRBV9 to TRBJ2-2; 11 bases are a match to TRBD2. CDR1 is SGDLS, CDR2 YYNGEE, per germline. Trimming cost V 3 bases and J 5 bases; bases outside gene matches: 6. CDR3 length: 16 amino acids. Here the CDR3 DNA reads TGTGCCAGCAGCGCCCGTAGCGGGGGGGCTACCGGGGAGCTGTTTTTT. Protein product: CASSARSGGATGELFF.